This T cell receptor (beta chain) was recovered during a study of early T cells in non-severe SARS-CoV-2 infection. Ten or more counts support this clonotype. Unique molecular identifiers were added to individual cDNA molecules. One entry per CDR3 protein, called by TCRdb with MiXCR from the 5' RACE reads. The sample includes some 52,000 distinct CDR3 sequences, just over 8% of them seen just once. Germline V gene sequence: CDR1 SGHTA, CDR2 FQGNSA. The CDR3 contains 17 residues. V dropped 0 bases and J dropped 5 bases, with 17 bases sitting between them. The clonotype originates from an adult who was a healthcare worker with PCR-confirmed SARS-CoV-2 infection or an uninfected control (not recorded which). The sample was whole blood. The chain has TRBV7-2 and TRBJ2-1; unclear D gene. CDR3 DNA sequence: TGTGCCAGCAGCTTAGCGATAAGCGCGCGGTTGGACAATGAGCAGTTCTTC. It encodes CASSLAISARLDNEQFF. The variable domain in full, with the rest retrieved from reference TRBV7-2 and TRBJ2-1, is GAGVSQSPSNKVTEKGKDVELRCDPISGHTALYWYRQSLGQGLEFLIYFQGNSAPDKSGLPSDRFSAERTGGSVSTLTIQRTQQEDSAVYLCASSLAISARLDNEQFFGPGTRLTVL.